The 32 T cell receptor beta chains in this list originate from one sample, sequenced in a study of shared clonotypes between healthy human individuals. Some clones are missing from TCRdb's copy, which holds only in-frame ones; the method was immunoSEQ multiplex PCR. This table has roughly 410,000 clones, 90% to 97% appearing once. The sequenced sample was memory CD8+ T cells sorted from blood. Regarding subset: CD45RO+ cells pooled with CCR7-negative TemRA cells. The receptor set was obtained from a man aged 25 to 45 in good health.

The chain uses TRBV27 and TRBJ2-6; 8 bases map to TRBD1. Trimming at V came to 4 bases and at J to 0 bases, leaving 5 bases not matched to a gene. This CDR3 is 17 amino acids long. Germline-derived CDR1 and CDR2 are MNHEY and SMNVEV (reference sequence). The CDR3 coding sequence is TGTGCCAGCAGTTACAGGGGGGTCTTCTCTGGGGCCAACGTCCTGACTTTC. Protein product: CASSYRGVFSGANVLTF.

The V call is TRBV10-2, the J call TRBJ1-5, with D possibly being TRBD1 (5 bases). Germline CDR1 and CDR2: WSHSY and SAAADI. Trimming took 8 bases from V and 0 from J, leaving 14 bases between them. The CDR3 runs to 15 residues. CDR3 nucleotides: TGCGCCAGCGGGGTTGGGGGTGCTAGCAATCAGCCCCAGCATTTT. This sequence encodes CASGVGGASNQPQHF.

The CDR3 loop is CASSLLGGSYEQYF. CDR3 DNA: TGTGCCAGCAGTTTACTAGGCGGATCCTACGAGCAGTACTTC. The V gene is TRBV28, the J gene TRBJ2-7; D gene unclear. V gave up 2 bases and J gave up 1 base, with 9 bases separating them. This CDR3 is 14 amino acids long. Germline V gene sequence: CDR1 MDHEN, CDR2 SYDVKM.

V is TRBV27 and J is TRBJ2-6; 7 positions match TRBD1. Per the germline V gene, CDR1 is MNHEY and CDR2 is SMNVEV (reference sequence). The CDR3 sequence is 20 residues long. J gave up 0 bases and V 5 bases, and 16 bases lay outside the gene matches. The CDR3 DNA sequence: TGTGCCAGCAGTCCCAGGGACAGCCTCCTGGGGTTCTCTGGGGCCAACGTCCTGACTTTC. This translates into CASSPRDSLLGFSGANVLTF.

The chain joins TRBV7-9 to TRBJ2-2, with D tentatively TRBD1 (5 bases). The CDR3 totals 16 residues. CDR1 and CDR2 (germline): SEHNR, FQNEAQ (reference sequence). Trimming pared 6 bases from V and 1 base from J, leaving 15 bases between. In DNA form, the CDR3 reads TGTGCCAGCAGATTATCCCTACAGGAGAACACCGGGGAGCTGTTTTTT. Amino acids: CASRLSLQENTGELFF. The variable domain in full, with the rest retrieved from reference TRBV7-9 and TRBJ2-2, is DTGVSQNPRHKITKRGQNVTFRCDPISEHNRLYWYRQTLGQGPEFLTYFQNEAQLEKSRLLSDRFSAERPKGSFSTLEIQRTEQGDSAMYLCASRLSLQENTGELFFGEGSRLTVL.

The rearrangement joins TRBV7-2 to TRBJ2-1; 8 bases agree with TRBD2. V was clipped by 5 bases and J by 3 bases; unmatched bases: 9. This CDR3 comprises 16 residues. The germline CDR1 and CDR2 sequences are SGHTA and FQGNSA. CDR3 in amino acids: CASSLGAGLDYNEQFF. CDR3 in DNA: TGTGCCAGCAGCCTAGGGGCGGGACTAGACTACAATGAGCAGTTCTTC.

V is TRBV7-6 and J is TRBJ2-7; D perhaps matches TRBD1 (6 bases). Trimming cost V 5 bases and J 3 bases, with 14 bases left between them. This CDR3 contains 14 residues. CDR1 SGHVS and CDR2 FNYEAQ come from the germline V gene. CDR3 DNA sequence: TGTGCCAGCAGCCCACAAACAGGGAGCTACGAGCAGTACTTC. It translates to CASSPQTGSYEQYF.

Notes on this clone: At the DNA level, this CDR3 is encoded by other sequences in the same sample as well. The chain employs TRBV28 and TRBJ2-1, with 9 bases matching TRBD2. CDR3 length equals 14 residues. Germline V gives CDR1 MDHEN, CDR2 SYDVKM. Trimming at V came to 2 bases and at J to 4 bases, leaving 0 bases not matched to a gene. CDR3 residues: CASSLAGGYNEQFF. DNA for the CDR3: TGTGCCAGCAGTTTAGCGGGAGGGTACAATGAGCAGTTCTTC.

The chain carries TRBV28 and TRBJ2-7; 8 bases fit TRBD2. Germline V gives CDR1 MDHEN, CDR2 SYDVKM. The length of the CDR3 is 13 residues. Unmatched junction bases numbered 9, after V lost 10 bases and J lost 4 bases. The CDR3 here is CATAGGPMYEQYF. The CDR3 bases are TGTGCCACTGCGGGAGGCCCCATGTACGAGCAGTACTTC.

The genes are TRBV7-8 and TRBJ1-2, with 7 bases that match TRBD1. This CDR3 region has 14 residues. The V gene end was trimmed by 5 bases and the J gene end by 6 bases; junction bases not matched to a gene: 9. Germline loops: CDR1 SGHVS, CDR2 FQNEAQ. The CDR3 DNA is TGTGCCAGCAGCCTTACAGGGGTGGTGGATGGCTACACCTTC. Translated, it gives CASSLTGVVDGYTF.

This clone occurred once. The gene calls are TRBV6-6 and TRBJ2-4, with D possibly being TRBD1 (5 bases). V was trimmed by 5 bases and J by 7 bases, leaving 18 bases between them. This CDR3 contains 15 residues. Looked up from germline, CDR1 is MNHNY and CDR2 is SVGAGI (reference sequence). Here the CDR3 DNA reads TGTGCCAGCAGTGGGCAGGGAATGAAAAGGAACATTCAGTACTTC. Translated, it gives CASSGQGMKRNIQYF.

The rearrangement joins TRBV7-9 to TRBJ2-3, with a tentative D call TRBD2 (7 bases). V was pared by 3 bases and J by 6 bases, with 16 bases between. CDR3 length equals 15 residues. CDR1 is SEHNR, CDR2 FQNEAQ, per germline (reference sequence). The CDR3 loop reads CASSFGGGSKDTQYF. As DNA, the CDR3 is TGTGCCAGCAGCTTTGGGGGCGGGAGCAAGGATACGCAGTATTTT.

This clone is a singleton in its sample. The chain uses TRBV28 and TRBJ1-2, with D uncertain. Germline loops: CDR1 MDHEN, CDR2 SYDVKM. The ends were cut back, 6 bases at V and 1 base at J, with 15 bases in the middle. CDR3 length: 15 amino acids. Here the CDR3 DNA reads TGTGCCAGCAGCCGCAGCTATCTCCTTAACTATGGCTACACCTTC. Translation: CASSRSYLLNYGYTF.

The chain recombines TRBV5-1 with TRBJ2-1, with TRBD2 identical over 11 bases. With V trimmed by 2 bases and J by 7 bases, 2 bases remained unmatched. The germline CDR1 and CDR2 sequences are SGHRS and YFSETQ. This CDR3 contains 14 residues. In DNA, the CDR3 is TGCGCCAGCAGCTTTAGCGGGAGGGTAAATGAGCAGTTCTTC. The encoded protein is CASSFSGRVNEQFF.

This clone was observed once. The chain couples TRBV28 to TRBJ2-6, with D unclear. The CDR3 covers 14 residues. V shed 6 bases and J shed 0 bases, with 6 bases lying between them. CDR1 is MDHEN and CDR2 is SYDVKM in the germline V gene. The CDR3 loop is CASRPSSGANVLTF. Written as DNA, the CDR3 is TGTGCCAGCAGGCCTAGCTCTGGGGCCAACGTCCTGACTTTC. The full variable domain, in which reference TRBV28 and TRBJ2-6 provide the parts outside the CDR3, is DVKVTQSSRYLVKRTGEKVFLECVQDMDHENMFWYRQDPGLGLRLIYFSYDVKMKEKGDIPEGYSVSREKKERFSLILESASTNQTSMYLCASRPSSGANVLTFGAGSRLTVL.

V usage is TRBV5-1 and J usage is TRBJ2-7; possibly TRBD2 for D (6 bases). Trimming removed 2 bases from V and 3 bases from J, with 12 bases in between. This CDR3 comprises 14 residues. The germline V gene encodes CDR1 SGHRS and CDR2 YFSETQ. The CDR3 DNA sequence: TGCGCCAGCAGCTTTGGTAGCGGAAACTACGAGCAGTACTTC. This translates into CASSFGSGNYEQYF.

The chain carries TRBV7-9 and TRBJ2-1; TRBD2 is a possible D gene (7 bases). The CDR3 covers 15 residues. Germline CDR1 is SEHNR and CDR2 is FQNEAQ (reference sequence). V lost 2 bases, J lost 3 bases, and 11 bases lay in between. For the CDR3, the DNA is TGTGCCAGCAGCTTACGGGGGGCGGGCTACAATGAGCAGTTCTTC. It is translated as CASSLRGAGYNEQFF.

The chain carries TRBV19 and TRBJ2-7; 11 positions agree with TRBD1. This CDR3 region has 11 residues. The germline gives CDR1 LNHDA, CDR2 SQIVND (reference sequence). V shed 10 bases and J 6 bases; nucleotides not matched to a gene: 2. The DNA of the CDR3 is TGTGCCACCGGGACAGGGGGCGAGCAGTACTTC. This encodes CATGTGGEQYF.

The chain combines TRBV30 with TRBJ2-2, with TRBD1 matching 10 bases. The germline gives CDR1 GTSNPN, CDR2 SVGIG (reference sequence). J gave up 3 bases and V 5 bases, and 3 bases lay outside the gene matches. The length of the CDR3 is 14 residues. CDR3 nucleotide sequence: TGTGCCTGGGCCGGGACAGGGGACACCGGGGAGCTGTTTTTT. Residues: CAWAGTGDTGELFF.

V is TRBV27 and J is TRBJ2-4; no firm D call. This CDR3 region has 11 residues. Germline V gene lookup returns CDR1 MNHEY and CDR2 SMNVEV (reference sequence). Trimming pared 3 bases from V and 6 bases from J, leaving 3 bases between. CDR3 protein: CASSFGNIQYF. CDR3 nucleotides: TGTGCCAGCAGTTTTGGAAACATTCAGTACTTC.

The rearrangement links TRBV5-1 to TRBJ2-2; 12 bases are a match to TRBD2. Germline V gene data show CDR1 as SGHRS and CDR2 as YFSETQ. V dropped 4 bases and J dropped 0; count of bases not matched to a gene: 4. The CDR3 is 17 amino acids. CDR3 bases: TGCGCCAGCAGCGCCCGGACTAGCGGGACGAACACCGGGGAGCTGTTTTTT. Translating gives CASSARTSGTNTGELFF.

This clone appeared a single time. The chain carries TRBV2 and TRBJ2-3; 7 nucleotides line up with TRBD2. The CDR3 totals 19 residues. Trimming took 6 bases from V and 4 from J; bases not matched to a gene: 22. CDR1 is SNHLY, CDR2 FYNNEI, per germline. CDR3 nucleotide sequence: TGTGCCAGCAGGCCATCCATCCGCTATTCCGGGAGGTTGGCAGATACGCAGTATTTT. It encodes CASRPSIRYSGRLADTQYF. Complete variable domain (other parts from reference TRBV2 and TRBJ2-3): EPEVTQTPSHQVTQMGQEVILRCVPISNHLYFYWYRQILGQKVEFLVSFYNNEISEKSEIFDDQFSVERPDGSNFTLKIRSTKLEDSAMYFCASRPSIRYSGRLADTQYFGPGTRLTVL.

The rearrangement links TRBV10-3 to TRBJ2-3, with 9 bases that match TRBD2. The germline V gene encodes CDR1 ENHRY and CDR2 SYGVKD. With 10 bases clipped from V and 3 bases from J, the junction kept 2 bases outside the gene matches. This CDR3 has 12 amino acids. The CDR3 reads CATTSGTDTQYF. Written as DNA, the CDR3 is TGTGCCACGACTAGCGGTACAGATACGCAGTATTTT.

The V and J genes are TRBV7-8 and TRBJ2-4; 8 bases line up with TRBD2. CDR3 length: 15 amino acids. Germline V gives CDR1 SGHVS, CDR2 FQNEAQ. V dropped 5 bases and J dropped 1; count of bases not matched to a gene: 4. This CDR3 is CASSTAGVAKNIQYF. The CDR3 nucleotides read TGTGCCAGCAGCACAGCGGGAGTGGCCAAAAACATTCAGTACTTC.

The V gene is TRBV28, the J gene TRBJ2-1; 8 nucleotides line up with TRBD2. Germline V gene lookup returns CDR1 MDHEN and CDR2 SYDVKM. Germline trimming cut 4 bases from V and 7 bases from J; bases unmatched to any gene: 9. The CDR3 length is 15 residues. The CDR3 DNA reads as TGTGCCAGCAGTTCCTCTAGCGGGCTGGATAATGAGCAGTTCTTC. Translation gives CASSSSSGLDNEQFF. The variable domain in full, with the rest retrieved from reference TRBV28 and TRBJ2-1, is DVKVTQSSRYLVKRTGEKVFLECVQDMDHENMFWYRQDPGLGLRLIYFSYDVKMKEKGDIPEGYSVSREKKERFSLILESASTNQTSMYLCASSSSSGLDNEQFFGPGTRLTVL.

The chain joins TRBV5-5 to TRBJ1-2; a possible D gene is TRBD1 (5 bases). This CDR3 is built from 16 residues. Germline CDR1 is SGHKS and CDR2 is YYEKEE (reference sequence). V lost 4 bases, J lost 4 bases, and 20 bases lay in between. CDR3 DNA: TGTGCCAGCAGCCCCCGGCGTACCAGGGAAGGCTATGGCTACACCTTC. Translation: CASSPRRTREGYGYTF.

The chain links TRBV6-1 to TRBJ1-3; D remains unclear. The CDR3 is 16 amino acids. In germline, CDR1 is MNHNS, CDR2 SASEGT. The V and J ends lost 2 bases and 4 bases respectively, with 15 bases between them. The DNA for the CDR3 is TGTGCCAGCAGTGAAAGCGTCACCAGGCGAGGAAACACCATATATTTT. Translation: CASSESVTRRGNTIYF.

There are a few counts of this clone. V is TRBV5-4 and J is TRBJ1-1; D is perhaps TRBD1 (6 bases). V was shortened by 3 bases and J by 3 bases, with 21 bases between the two germline ends. CDR1 is SGHNT, CDR2 YYREEE, per germline (reference sequence). This CDR3 is 17 amino acids long. The CDR3: CASSYKGGGGPHTEAFF. The CDR3 nucleotides are TGTGCCAGCAGCTACAAGGGGGGGGGCGGACCCCACACTGAAGCTTTCTTT. Based on the CDR3 plus reference TRBV5-4 and TRBJ1-1, the full variable domain is ETGVTQSPTHLIKTRGQQVTLRCSSQSGHNTVSWYQQALGQGPQFIFQYYREEENGRGNFPPRFSGLQFPNYSSELNVNALELDDSALYLCASSYKGGGGPHTEAFFGQGTRLTVV.

V usage is TRBV6-1 and J usage is TRBJ2-3, with TRBD2 matching over 8 bases. The CDR3 length is 15 residues. Per the germline V gene, CDR1 is MNHNS and CDR2 is SASEGT. J was trimmed by 4 bases and V by 2 bases; bases with no gene match: 5. CDR3 nucleotide sequence: TGTGCCAGCAGTGAACCCGGGAGGGCCGCAGATACGCAGTATTTT. It is translated as CASSEPGRAADTQYF.

This sequence joins TRBV7-9 and TRBJ2-7; 8 nucleotides match TRBD1. The junction had 7 bases not matched to a gene; V was cut back by 7 bases and J by 5 bases. CDR3 length: 13 amino acids. Germline lookup yields CDR1 SEHNR and CDR2 FQNEAQ (reference sequence). The CDR3 region has the DNA TGTGCCAGCACCGGGACAGGACCCGACGAGCAGTACTTC. Translating it yields CASTGTGPDEQYF.

This clone was seen just once. J is TRBJ2-7 and V is TRBV27; 10 bases agree with TRBD1. With V trimmed by 6 bases and J by 7 bases, 9 bases remained unmatched. The CDR3 runs 14 residues. The germline V gene has CDR1 MNHEY and CDR2 SMNVEV (reference sequence). The CDR3 is CASSAGTGVGEQYF. The CDR3 DNA reads TGTGCCAGCAGCGCCGGGACAGGGGTAGGGGAGCAGTACTTC.

CDR3 in DNA: TGTGCCAGCAGCGTAGGCCTAGCGGAGGAGGGTGAGCAGTTCTTC. As protein: CASSVGLAEEGEQFF. This chain links TRBV9 with TRBJ2-1; 7 nucleotides line up with TRBD2. Germline V gene lookup returns CDR1 SGDLS and CDR2 YYNGEE. V lost 0 bases to trimming and J lost 9 bases; unmatched junction nucleotides: 9. The CDR3 extends over 15 amino acids.